Sequencing of this T cell receptor (beta chain) was carried out in a study of T cell clones after liver transplantation. The wider study: In this trial, immunosuppression withdrawal was attempted within 2 years of liver transplant. Subjects received no induction therapy and standard immunosuppression until randomization at 12-24 months post-transplant. Timepoints were pre-transplant, pre-withdrawal, and after withdrawal was completed or failed.

CDR3 length equals 18 residues. V lost 7 bases and J lost 0; bases outside the gene matches: 14. In germline, CDR1 is MNHEY, CDR2 SMNVEV (reference sequence). Produced via immunoSEQ multiplex PCR; TCRdb's table is partial and in-frame only. This table holds some 61,000 clones, approximately 77% found once. Sorting of unstimulated PBMCs yielded separate CD3+CD4+ and CD3+CD8+ fractions. V is TRBV27 and J is TRBJ2-4, with 8 bases lining up with TRBD1. This specimen was CD4+ T cells from blood, taken at the 22-month timepoint. The TCR sequence derives from a human patient who received a liver transplant. Some T cells may be supplied by the graft donor. CDR3 loop: CASILRTGIILAKNIQYF. CDR3 sequence (DNA): TGTGCCAGCATTCTTCGGACAGGGATTATCTTAGCCAAAAACATTCAGTACTTC.